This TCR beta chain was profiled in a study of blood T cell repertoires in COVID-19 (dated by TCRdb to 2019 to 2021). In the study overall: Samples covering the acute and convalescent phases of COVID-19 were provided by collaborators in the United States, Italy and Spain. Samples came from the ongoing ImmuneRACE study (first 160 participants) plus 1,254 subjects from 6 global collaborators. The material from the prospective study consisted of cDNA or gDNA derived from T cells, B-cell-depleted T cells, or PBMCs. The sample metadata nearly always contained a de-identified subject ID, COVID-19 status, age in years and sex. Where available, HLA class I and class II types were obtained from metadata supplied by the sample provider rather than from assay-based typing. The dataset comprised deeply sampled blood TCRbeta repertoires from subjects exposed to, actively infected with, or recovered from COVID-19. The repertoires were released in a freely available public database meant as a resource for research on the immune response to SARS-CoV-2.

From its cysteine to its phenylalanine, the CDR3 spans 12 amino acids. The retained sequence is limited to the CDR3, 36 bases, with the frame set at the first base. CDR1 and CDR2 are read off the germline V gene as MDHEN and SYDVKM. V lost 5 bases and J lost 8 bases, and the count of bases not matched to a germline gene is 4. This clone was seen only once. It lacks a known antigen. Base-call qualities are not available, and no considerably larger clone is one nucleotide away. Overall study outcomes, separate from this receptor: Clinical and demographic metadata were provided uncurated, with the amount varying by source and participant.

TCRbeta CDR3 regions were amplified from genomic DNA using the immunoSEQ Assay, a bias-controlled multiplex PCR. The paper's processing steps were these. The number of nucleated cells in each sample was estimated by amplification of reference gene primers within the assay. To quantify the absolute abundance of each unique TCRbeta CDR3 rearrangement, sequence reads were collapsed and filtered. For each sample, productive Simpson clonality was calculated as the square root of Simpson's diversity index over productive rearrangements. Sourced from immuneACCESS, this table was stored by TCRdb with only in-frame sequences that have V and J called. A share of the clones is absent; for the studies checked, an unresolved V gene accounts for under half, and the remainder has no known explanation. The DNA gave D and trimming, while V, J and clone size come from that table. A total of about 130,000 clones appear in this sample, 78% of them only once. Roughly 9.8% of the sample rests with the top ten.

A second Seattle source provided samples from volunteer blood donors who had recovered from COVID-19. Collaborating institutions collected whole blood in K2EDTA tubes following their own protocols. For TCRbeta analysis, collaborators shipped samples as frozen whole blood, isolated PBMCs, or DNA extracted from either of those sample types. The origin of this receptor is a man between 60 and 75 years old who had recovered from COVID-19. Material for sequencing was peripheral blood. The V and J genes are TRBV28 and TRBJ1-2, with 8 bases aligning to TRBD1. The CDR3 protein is CASSDRDRGYTF. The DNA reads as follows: TGTGCCAGCAGTGACCGGGACAGGGGCTACACCTTC.